The rows below give T cell receptor beta chains drawn from one sample of a study of technical replicates of blood from a handful of donors. Assay used: immunoSEQ multiplex PCR; TCRdb lists only in-frame clones, some missing. The table includes some 10,000 clones, 94% detected once. The sequencing sample was made of PBMCs. All receptors come from a human donor in good health. Each CDR3 is given without its conserved first and last residue. Where a row states a size, it is once, few, many or the class of an expanded clone; other rows omit it.

size	V	J	CDR3
-	TRBV19	TRBJ1-5	ASSIQLTGSQPQH
once	TRBV9	TRBJ2-1	ASSVVGRAGNEQF
-	TRBV4-1	TRBJ1-1	ASSHPETGAFKAF
-	TRBV2	TRBJ2-5	ASSGTSGETQY
once	TRBV10-3	TRBJ2-2	AITTGEGTGELF
-	TRBV10-1	TRBJ2-3	ASSQASGRAKGPPDTQY
-	TRBV28	TRBJ2-7	ASSSPLLAGPTYEQY
once	TRBV18	TRBJ1-3	ASSPQGTASGNTIY
-	TRBV27	TRBJ1-4	ASSFPFDRVLYEKLF
-	TRBV28	TRBJ2-5	ASTGTPVLETQY
-	TRBV4-2	TRBJ2-3	ASSPSPGQDRDTQY
-	TRBV10-1	TRBJ2-5	ASSESLTGTTKETQY
-	TRBV10-2	TRBJ2-2	ASSWLAGNTGELF
-	TRBV2	TRBJ2-7	ASRGHYEQY
-	TRBV6-1	TRBJ1-2	AGNGQGRYGYT
-	TRBV4-2	TRBJ2-1	ASSRTSGDYNEQF
-	TRBV28	TRBJ1-2	ASTLGQGRDGYT
-	TRBV19	TRBJ2-5	ASSPHLAGADRETQY
-	TRBV6-5	TRBJ1-2	ASRLGAGVYGYT
-	TRBV10-2	TRBJ2-1	ASSHQSGSSYNEQF
-	TRBV19	TRBJ2-2	ASSILAGTGELF
-	TRBV25-1	TRBJ2-7	ASSGRSRAGPPTYEQY
-	TRBV2	TRBJ1-3	ASRATAGTGNTIY
-	TRBV11-2	TRBJ2-3	ASSKRRAGGSTDTQY
-	TRBV6-1	TRBJ1-5	ASRTGSDAGQPQH
few	TRBV29-1	TRBJ2-5	SVRAYQETQY
-	TRBV19	TRBJ1-3	ASRPGTGGANTIY
once	TRBV27	TRBJ1-1	ASSFWAQGGGTEAF
-	TRBV6-4	TRBJ1-2	ASSDSAGFSGYT
-	TRBV6-4	TRBJ2-3	ASSARSGNTDTQY
-	TRBV5-1	TRBJ1-2	ASSLGGTENYGYT
-	TRBV5-1	TRBJ2-2	ASSLAIGGPNTGELF
-	TRBV5-1	TRBJ2-1	ASSLSLAGEQF
-	TRBV5-1	TRBJ1-4	ASSPGINEKLF
-	TRBV2	TRBJ2-5	ASSEETGKETQY
once	TRBV7-3	TRBJ2-7	ASSLGAGGPYEQY
-	TRBV19	TRBJ2-1	ASSLSGGDSYNEQF